This section outlines one T cell receptor beta chain sequence together with its context. Antigen: not known. V was cut by 2 bases and J by 1 base, with 8 bases left in between. This CDR3 comprises 15 residues. CDR1 and CDR2 from the germline V gene are KGHSH and LQKENI. The PCR used 60 Vbeta and 13 Jbeta primers. The authors' processing: The count from a later analysis was some 80 million unique TCR beta chains, 9.5 million to 13 million of them shared. Here immunoSEQ multiplex PCR was the method, and the copy in TCRdb shows in-frame clones only, minus some. V, J and clone size are those of that table, while D and trimming were read from the DNA. This sample has approximately 180,000 clones, with about 81% found just once. This entry belongs to a study of cytomegalovirus exposure and HLA in healthy donors. Regarding the study as a whole: An analysis was carried out at a later point. It showed that HLA-associated TCR beta chains were more clonally expanded than equally common non-associated chains. A prior analysis recorded that most TCR beta V segments were productive about 87% or about 30% of the time. It was taken for granted in presence/absence analyses that sequencing depth across donors was roughly uniform.

The sample consisted of PBMCs. This chain uses TRBV18 with TRBJ2-2, with D perhaps matching TRBD1 (5 bases). This clonotype originated in a woman aged 30 to 39 in good health and CMV-seronegative. For the CDR3, the DNA is TGTGCCAGCTCACCAATCGGACAGAACACCGGGGAGCTGTTTTTT. Protein: CASSPIGQNTGELFF.